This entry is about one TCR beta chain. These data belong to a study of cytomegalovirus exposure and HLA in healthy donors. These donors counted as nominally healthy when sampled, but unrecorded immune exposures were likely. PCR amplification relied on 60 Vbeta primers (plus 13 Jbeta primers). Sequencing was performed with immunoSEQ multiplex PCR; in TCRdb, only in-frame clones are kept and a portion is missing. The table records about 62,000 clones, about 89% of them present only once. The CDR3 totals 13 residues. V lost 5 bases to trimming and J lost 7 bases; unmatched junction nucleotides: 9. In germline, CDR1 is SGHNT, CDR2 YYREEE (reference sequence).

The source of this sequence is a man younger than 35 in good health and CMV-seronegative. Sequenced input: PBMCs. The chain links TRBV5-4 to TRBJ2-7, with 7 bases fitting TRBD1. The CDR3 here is CASSGTASEEQYF. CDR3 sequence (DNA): TGTGCCAGCAGTGGGACAGCCTCCGAAGAGCAGTACTTC.